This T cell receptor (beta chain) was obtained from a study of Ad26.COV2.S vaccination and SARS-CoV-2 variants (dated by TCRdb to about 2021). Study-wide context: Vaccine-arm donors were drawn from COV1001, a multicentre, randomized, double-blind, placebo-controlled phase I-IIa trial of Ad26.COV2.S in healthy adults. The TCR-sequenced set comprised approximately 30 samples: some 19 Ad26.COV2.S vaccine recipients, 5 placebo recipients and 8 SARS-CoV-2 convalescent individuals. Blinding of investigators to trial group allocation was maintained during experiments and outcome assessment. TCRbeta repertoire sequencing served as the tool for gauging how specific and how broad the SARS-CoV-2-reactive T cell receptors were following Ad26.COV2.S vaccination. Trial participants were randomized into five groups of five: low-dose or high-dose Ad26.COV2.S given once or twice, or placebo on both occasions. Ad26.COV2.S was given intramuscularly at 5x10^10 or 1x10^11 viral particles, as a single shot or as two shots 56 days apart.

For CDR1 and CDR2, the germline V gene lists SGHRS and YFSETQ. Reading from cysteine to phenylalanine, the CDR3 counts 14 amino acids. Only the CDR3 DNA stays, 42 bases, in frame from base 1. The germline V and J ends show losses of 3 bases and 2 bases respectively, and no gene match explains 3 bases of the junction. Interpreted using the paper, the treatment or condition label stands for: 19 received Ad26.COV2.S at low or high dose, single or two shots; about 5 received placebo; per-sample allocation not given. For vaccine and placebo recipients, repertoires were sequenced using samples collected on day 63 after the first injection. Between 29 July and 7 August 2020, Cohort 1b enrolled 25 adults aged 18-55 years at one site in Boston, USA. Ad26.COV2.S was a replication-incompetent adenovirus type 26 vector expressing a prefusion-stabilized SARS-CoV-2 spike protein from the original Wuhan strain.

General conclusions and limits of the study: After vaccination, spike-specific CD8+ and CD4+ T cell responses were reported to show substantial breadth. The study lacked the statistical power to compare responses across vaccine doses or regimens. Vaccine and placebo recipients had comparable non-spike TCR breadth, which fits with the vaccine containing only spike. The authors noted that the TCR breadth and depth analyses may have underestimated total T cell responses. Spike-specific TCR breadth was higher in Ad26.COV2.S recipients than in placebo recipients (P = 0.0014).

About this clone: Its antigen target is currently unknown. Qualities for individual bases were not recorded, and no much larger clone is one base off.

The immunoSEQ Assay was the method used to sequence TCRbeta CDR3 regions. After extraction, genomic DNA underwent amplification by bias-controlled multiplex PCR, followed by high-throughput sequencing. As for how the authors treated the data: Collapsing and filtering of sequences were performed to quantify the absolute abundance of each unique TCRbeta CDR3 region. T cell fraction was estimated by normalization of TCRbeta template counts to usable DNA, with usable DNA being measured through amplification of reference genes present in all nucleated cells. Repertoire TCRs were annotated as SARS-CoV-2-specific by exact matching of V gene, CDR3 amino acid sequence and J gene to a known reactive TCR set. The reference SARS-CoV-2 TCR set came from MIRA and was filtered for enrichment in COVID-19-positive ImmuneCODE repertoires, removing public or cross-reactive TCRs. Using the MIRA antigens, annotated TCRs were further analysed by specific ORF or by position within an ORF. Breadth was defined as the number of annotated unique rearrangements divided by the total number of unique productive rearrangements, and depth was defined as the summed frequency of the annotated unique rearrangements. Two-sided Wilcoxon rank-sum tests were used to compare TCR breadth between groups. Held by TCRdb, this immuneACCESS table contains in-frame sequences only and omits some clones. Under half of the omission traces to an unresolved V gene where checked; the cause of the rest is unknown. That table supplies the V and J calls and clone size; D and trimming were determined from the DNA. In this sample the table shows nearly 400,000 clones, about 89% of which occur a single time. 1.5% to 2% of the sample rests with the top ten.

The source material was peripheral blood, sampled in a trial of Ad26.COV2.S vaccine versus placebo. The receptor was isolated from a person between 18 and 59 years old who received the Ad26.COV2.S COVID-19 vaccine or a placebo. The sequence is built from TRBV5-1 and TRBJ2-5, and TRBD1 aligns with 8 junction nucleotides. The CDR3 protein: CASSSRTGQETQYF. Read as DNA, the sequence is TGCGCCAGCAGCTCGAGGACAGGGCAAGAGACCCAGTACTTC.